A single T cell receptor beta chain is shown here with its context. This sample is drawn from a study of blood T cell repertoires in COVID-19. As originally analysed: Estimation of nucleated cell counts relied on the amplification of reference gene primers. Assay used: immunoSEQ multiplex PCR; TCRdb lists only in-frame clones, some missing. That table is the source of V, J and clone size, and D and trimming were worked out from the DNA. The table includes about 230,000 clones, about 79% detected once. The CDR3 has 19 residues. Sequencing was performed on peripheral blood. The receptor's source is a man aged 35 to 55 who had recovered from COVID-19. V gene TRBV1 combines with J gene TRBJ2-2; the tabulated D call, TRBD2, remains unverified against the DNA. TRBV1 is tagged as a pseudogene. CDR3 coding DNA: TGCACCAGCAGCCAAGCGGGACTAGCGGGAGTTCTTAGCGCCGGGGAGCTGTTTTTT. As protein: CTSSQAGLAGVLSAGELFF.